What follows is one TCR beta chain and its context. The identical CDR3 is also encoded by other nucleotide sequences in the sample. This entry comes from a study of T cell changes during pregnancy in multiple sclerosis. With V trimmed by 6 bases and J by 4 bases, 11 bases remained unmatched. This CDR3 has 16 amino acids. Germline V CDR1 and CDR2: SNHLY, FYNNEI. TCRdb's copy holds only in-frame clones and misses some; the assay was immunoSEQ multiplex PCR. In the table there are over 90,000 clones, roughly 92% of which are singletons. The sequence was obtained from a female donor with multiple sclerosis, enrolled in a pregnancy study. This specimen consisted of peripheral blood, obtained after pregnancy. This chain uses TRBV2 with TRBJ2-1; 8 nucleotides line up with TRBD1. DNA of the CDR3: TGTGCCAGCAGCCTCAGGGGGCAGTCCCGATACAATGAGCAGTTCTTC. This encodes CASSLRGQSRYNEQFF.